This T cell receptor (beta chain) derives from a study of spatial heterogeneity in lung cancer. As for the study in general: A unique TCR and UMI combination showed up more than ten times in raw reads, on average. Findings of the study overall: Within tumors, counts of expanded alpha and beta TCRs tracked tumor mutation counts. Ubiquitous expanded TCR counts tracked ubiquitous nonsynonymous mutations; regional expanded TCR counts tracked regional nonsynonymous mutations.

This clonotype is labeled as medium-sized. Its specificity is unknown. With 4 bases removed from V and 0 bases from J, the gap between germline ends came to 13 bases. From germline, CDR1 is SGHVS and CDR2 FQNEAQ. This CDR3 comprises 16 residues. Time point of the sample: sample taken at primary tumor resection. Patients with untreated early-stage non-small cell lung cancer, numbering some 72, were the donors. TCRdb passed the 5' RACE reads through MiXCR, listing each CDR3 protein once. This sample has roughly 7,400 distinct CDR3 sequences; around 3% occur once, and the top ten carry over 20%. This material consisted of lung tumor tissue, taken at surgery. The rearrangement joins TRBV7-8 to TRBJ2-1; D remains unclear. The origin of this receptor is a male donor with early-stage non-small cell lung cancer. The CDR3 nucleotides read TGTGCCAGCAGCTCCCCCCAGGCCAGCTCCTACAATGAGCAGTTCTTC. Its protein product is CASSSPQASSYNEQFF.